The T cell receptor (beta chain) under discussion was sequenced for a study of CD8+CD57+ T cells in acquired aplastic anemia. General study results and limits: Sharing between patients and controls was observed for around 27 CD8+ CDR3 sequences.

This clonotype was counted only a few times. Its antigen is as yet unknown. The CDR3 runs 16 residues. V was clipped by 6 bases and J by 5 bases; unmatched bases: 9. The germline V gene has CDR1 LGHNA and CDR2 YNFKEQ. TCR beta VDJ and CDR3 were profiled, and genomic DNA was the template. TCRdb reprocessed the reads via MiXCR and lists one record per CDR3 protein. The sample has 150,000 to 200,000 distinct CDR3 sequences; roughly 40% are singletons. The chain uses TRBV4-2 and TRBJ2-2; 10 bases are shared with TRBD2. Sample: sorted CD4+, CD8+, or CD8+CD57+ T cells (not recorded which) from PBMCs. The TCR comes from a human donor in good health. For the CDR3, the DNA is TGTGCCAGCAGAGAAGCGGGAGGGCCAGGAACCGGGGAGCTGTTTTTT. It yields the protein CASREAGGPGTGELFF.